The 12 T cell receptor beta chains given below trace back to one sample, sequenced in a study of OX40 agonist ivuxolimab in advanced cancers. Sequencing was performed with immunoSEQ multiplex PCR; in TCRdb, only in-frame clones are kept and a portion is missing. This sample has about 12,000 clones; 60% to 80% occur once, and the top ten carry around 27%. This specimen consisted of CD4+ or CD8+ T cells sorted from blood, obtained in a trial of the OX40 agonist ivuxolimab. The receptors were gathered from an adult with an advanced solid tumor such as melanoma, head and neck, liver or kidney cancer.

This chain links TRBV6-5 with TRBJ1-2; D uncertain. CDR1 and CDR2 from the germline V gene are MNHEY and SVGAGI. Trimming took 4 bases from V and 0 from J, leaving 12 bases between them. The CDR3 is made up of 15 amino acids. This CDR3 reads CASSSEALANYGYTF. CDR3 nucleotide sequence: TGTGCCAGCAGTTCCGAGGCGCTCGCTAACTATGGCTACACCTTC.

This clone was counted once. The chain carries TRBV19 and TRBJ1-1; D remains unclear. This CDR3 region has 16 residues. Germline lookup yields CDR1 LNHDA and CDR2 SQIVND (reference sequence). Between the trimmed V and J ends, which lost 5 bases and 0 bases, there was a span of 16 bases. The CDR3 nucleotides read TGTGCCAGTAGTGCGGACCGGCTCGATATGAACACTGAAGCTTTCTTT. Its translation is CASSADRLDMNTEAFF. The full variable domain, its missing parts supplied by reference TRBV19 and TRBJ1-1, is DGGITQSPKYLFRKEGQNVTLSCEQNLNHDAMYWYRQDPGQGLRLIYYSQIVNDFQKGDIAEGYSVSREKKESFPLTVTSAQKNPTAFYLCASSADRLDMNTEAFFGQGTRLTVV.

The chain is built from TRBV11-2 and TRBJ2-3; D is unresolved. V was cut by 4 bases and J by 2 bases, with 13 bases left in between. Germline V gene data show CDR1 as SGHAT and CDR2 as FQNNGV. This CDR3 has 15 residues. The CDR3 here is CASSYPGLNTDTQYF. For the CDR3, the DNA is TGTGCCAGCAGCTATCCTGGGTTGAACACAGATACGCAGTATTTT.

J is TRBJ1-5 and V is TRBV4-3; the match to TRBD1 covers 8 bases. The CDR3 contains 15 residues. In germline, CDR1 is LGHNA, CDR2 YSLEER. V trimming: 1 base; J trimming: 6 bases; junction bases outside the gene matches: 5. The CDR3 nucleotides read TGCGCCAGCAGCCAAGGGACAGGGCCGCGTCAGCCCCAGCATTTT. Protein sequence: CASSQGTGPRQPQHF.

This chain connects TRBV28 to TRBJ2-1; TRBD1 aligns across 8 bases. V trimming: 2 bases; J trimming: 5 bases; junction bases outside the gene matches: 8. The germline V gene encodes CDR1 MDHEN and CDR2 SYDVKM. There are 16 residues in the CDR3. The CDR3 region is CASSLGGQGFHNEQFF. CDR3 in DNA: TGTGCCAGCAGTTTAGGAGGACAGGGATTTCACAATGAGCAGTTCTTC. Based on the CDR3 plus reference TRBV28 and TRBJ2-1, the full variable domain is DVKVTQSSRYLVKRTGEKVFLECVQDMDHENMFWYRQDPGLGLRLIYFSYDVKMKEKGDIPEGYSVSREKKERFSLILESASTNQTSMYLCASSLGGQGFHNEQFFGPGTRLTVL.

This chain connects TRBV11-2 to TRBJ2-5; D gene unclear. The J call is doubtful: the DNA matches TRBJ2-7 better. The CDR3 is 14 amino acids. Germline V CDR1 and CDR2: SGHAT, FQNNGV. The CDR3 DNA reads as TGTGCCAGCAGCGGCCTGACAAGCAACTACGAGCAGTACTTC. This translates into CASSGLTSNYEQYF.

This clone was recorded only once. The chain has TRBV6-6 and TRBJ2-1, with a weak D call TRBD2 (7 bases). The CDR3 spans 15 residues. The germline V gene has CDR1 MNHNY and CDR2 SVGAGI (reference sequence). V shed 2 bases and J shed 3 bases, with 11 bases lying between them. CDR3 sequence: CASSYGEGDYNEQFF. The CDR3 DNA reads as TGTGCCAGCAGTTACGGGGAGGGGGACTACAATGAGCAGTTCTTC.

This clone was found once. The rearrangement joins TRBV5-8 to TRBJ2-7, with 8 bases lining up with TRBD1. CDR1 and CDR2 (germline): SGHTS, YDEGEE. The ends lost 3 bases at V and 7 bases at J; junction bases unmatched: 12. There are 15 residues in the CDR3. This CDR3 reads CASSSDREGPTEQYF. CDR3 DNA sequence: TGTGCCAGCAGCTCGGACAGGGAAGGACCTACGGAGCAGTACTTC.

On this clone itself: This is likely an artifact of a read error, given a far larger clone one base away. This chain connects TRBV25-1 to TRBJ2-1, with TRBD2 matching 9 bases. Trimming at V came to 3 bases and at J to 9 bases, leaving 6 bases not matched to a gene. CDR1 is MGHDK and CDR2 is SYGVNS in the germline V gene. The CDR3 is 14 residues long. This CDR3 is CASSESGRTVEQFF. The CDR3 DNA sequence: TGTGCCAGCAGTGAGAGCGGGAGGACCGTTGAGCAGTTCTTC. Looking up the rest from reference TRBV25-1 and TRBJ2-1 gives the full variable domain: EADIYQTPRYLVIGTGKKITLECSQTMGHDKMYWYQQDPGMELHLIHYSYGVNSTEKGDLSSESTVSRIRTEHFPLTLESARPSHTSQYLCASSESGRTVEQFFGPGTRLTVL.

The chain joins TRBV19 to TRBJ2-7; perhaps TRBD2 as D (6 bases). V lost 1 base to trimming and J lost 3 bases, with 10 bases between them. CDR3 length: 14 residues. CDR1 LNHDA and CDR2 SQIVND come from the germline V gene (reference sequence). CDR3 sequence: CASSIGGDGYEQYF. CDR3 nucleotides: TGTGCCAGTAGTATAGGCGGGGACGGCTACGAGCAGTACTTC.

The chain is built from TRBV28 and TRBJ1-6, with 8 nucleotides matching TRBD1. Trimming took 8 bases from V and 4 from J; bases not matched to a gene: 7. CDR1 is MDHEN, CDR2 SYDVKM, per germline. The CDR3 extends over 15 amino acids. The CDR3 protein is CASWGRGQYNSPLHF. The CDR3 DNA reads TGTGCCAGCTGGGGCAGGGGGCAATATAATTCACCCCTCCACTTT.

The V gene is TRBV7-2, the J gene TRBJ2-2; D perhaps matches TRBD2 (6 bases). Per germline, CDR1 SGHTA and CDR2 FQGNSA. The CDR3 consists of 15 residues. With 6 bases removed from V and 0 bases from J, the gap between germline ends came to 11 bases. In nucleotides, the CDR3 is TGTGCCAGCAGTCGGGACTTCCCGAACACCGGGGAGCTGTTTTTT. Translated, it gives CASSRDFPNTGELFF.